The 31 T cell receptor beta chains listed next were all sequenced from one sample in a study of OX40 agonist ivuxolimab in advanced cancers. Library generation was performed with the immunoSEQ multiplex PCR assay. Held by TCRdb, this immuneACCESS table contains in-frame sequences only and omits some clones. Under half of the omission traces to an unresolved V gene where checked; the cause of the rest is unknown. Here the sample has about 53,000 clones; 80% to 90% occur a single time. The ten largest clones add up to approximately 11% of the sample. Source: CD4+ or CD8+ T cells sorted from blood, taken in a trial of the OX40 agonist ivuxolimab. These receptors all stem from an adult with an advanced solid tumor such as melanoma, head and neck, liver or kidney cancer.

V gene TRBV6-6 combines with J gene TRBJ2-5, with TRBD1 matching 7 bases. The CDR3 length is 16 residues. Looked up from germline, CDR1 is MNHNY and CDR2 is SVGAGI (reference sequence). V shed 0 bases and J 3 bases; nucleotides not matched to a gene: 7. DNA for the CDR3: TGTGCCAGCAGTTACTCGGGGATTGGACAGGAAGAGACCCAGTACTTC. It codes for CASSYSGIGQEETQYF.

This sequence joins TRBV15 and TRBJ1-4, with 11 bases matching TRBD1. Germline CDR1 LNHNV, CDR2 YYDKDF (reference sequence). V shed 0 bases, J shed 8 bases, and the junction held 2 bases outside the gene matches. The CDR3 contains 15 residues. For the CDR3, the DNA is TGTGCCACCAGCAGAGAGGGACAGGGGGTCGAAAAACTGTTTTTT. Encoded protein: CATSREGQGVEKLFF.

The rearrangement links TRBV4-1 to TRBJ1-4; possible D gene TRBD1, 5 bases. The CDR3 is 15 amino acids. CDR1 MGHRA and CDR2 YSYEKL come from the germline V gene. Trimming took off 3 bases at V and 7 bases at J, with 15 bases between the two ends. This CDR3 is CASSQIRDSREKLFF. CDR3 bases: TGCGCCAGCAGCCAGATCCGGGACTCTCGTGAAAAACTGTTTTTT.

The CDR3 nucleotides read TGTGCCAGTAGTATTGAGGTAGAGGGAGGGTCCTACGAGCAGTACTTC. Protein product: CASSIEVEGGSYEQYF. The genes are TRBV19 and TRBJ2-7; 7 bases agree with TRBD2. Germline V gene sequence: CDR1 LNHDA, CDR2 SQIVND (reference sequence). The V gene end was trimmed by 3 bases and the J gene end by 1 base; junction bases not matched to a gene: 9. This CDR3 contains 16 residues.

J is TRBJ2-4 and V is TRBV18, with D perhaps matching TRBD1 or TRBD2 (6 bases each). CDR1 is KGHSH and CDR2 is LQKENI in the germline V gene. The germline V and J ends were trimmed by 3 bases and 7 bases, with 16 bases remaining between them. The CDR3 is made up of 15 amino acids. This CDR3 reads CASSPDPGAGNIQYF. The CDR3 DNA reads TGTGCCAGCTCACCTGATCCGGGGGCTGGGAACATTCAGTACTTC.

The chain couples TRBV7-2 to TRBJ1-1; 8 nucleotides line up with TRBD1. V lost 5 bases to trimming and J lost 0 bases; unmatched junction nucleotides: 11. The germline V gene encodes CDR1 SGHTA and CDR2 FQGNSA. The length of the CDR3 is 17 residues. The CDR3 DNA reads as TGTGCCAGCAGCCCTACCCTCAAACAGGGGGTGAACACTGAAGCTTTCTTT. It yields the protein CASSPTLKQGVNTEAFF.

The chain links TRBV2 to TRBJ2-7, with TRBD2 matching over 7 bases. The CDR3 length is 14 residues. V dropped 6 bases and J dropped 7; count of bases not matched to a gene: 12. Germline CDR1 reads SNHLY; CDR2 reads FYNNEI. The CDR3 region has the DNA TGTGCCAGCAGCCAGCCAGCGGGAAAATTGGAGCAGTACTTC. Amino acids: CASSQPAGKLEQYF.

This chain joins TRBV6-5 and TRBJ2-1, with D hard to call. V dropped 7 bases and J dropped 2 bases, with 12 bases sitting between them. The length of the CDR3 is 14 residues. Germline values: CDR1 MNHEY, CDR2 SVGAGI. CDR3 amino acids: CASMQAPTYNEQFF. The DNA of the CDR3 is TGTGCCAGCATGCAGGCACCCACCTACAATGAGCAGTTCTTC.

The CDR3 coding sequence is TGTGCCAGCAGCTTAACAGGGGACCAGGCCGGGGAGCTGTTTTTT. Its translation is CASSLTGDQAGELFF. V gene TRBV7-3 combines with J gene TRBJ2-2; D may correspond to TRBD1 or TRBD2 (5 bases each). Trimming took off 0 bases at V and 6 bases at J, with 11 bases between the two ends. CDR1 is SGHTA, CDR2 FQGTGA, per germline. The CDR3 consists of 15 residues.

The J gene is TRBJ2-7, the V gene TRBV6-1, with D tentatively TRBD1 or TRBD2 (5 bases each). This CDR3 region has 12 residues. CDR1 and CDR2 (germline): MNHNS, SASEGT. Trimming took off 5 bases at V and 1 base at J, with 6 bases between the two ends. The CDR3 region is CASSWGSYEQYF. The CDR3 DNA sequence: TGTGCCAGCAGTTGGGGGTCCTACGAGCAGTACTTC.

The V gene is TRBV19, the J gene TRBJ1-5; D is possibly TRBD1 (6 bases). Trimming cost V 4 bases and J 3 bases, with 13 bases left between them. The CDR3 has 15 amino acids. CDR1 LNHDA and CDR2 SQIVND come from the germline V gene (reference sequence). CDR3: CASSRTGLTNQPQHF. The CDR3 region has the DNA TGTGCCAGTAGTAGAACAGGGCTAACCAATCAGCCCCAGCATTTT.

The chain couples TRBV11-2 to TRBJ2-1, with 9 bases lining up with TRBD2. CDR3 size: 17 residues. Germline-derived CDR1 and CDR2 are SGHAT and FQNNGV. With 1 base clipped from V and 9 bases from J, the junction kept 13 bases outside the gene matches. CDR3 sequence: CASSLGSGTSSRGEQFF. Here the CDR3 DNA reads TGTGCCAGCAGCTTAGGGAGTGGGACTAGCAGTCGGGGTGAGCAGTTCTTC. The variable domain in full, with the rest retrieved from reference TRBV11-2 and TRBJ2-1, is EAGVAQSPRYKIIEKRQSVAFWCNPISGHATLYWYQQILGQGPKLLIQFQNNGVVDDSQLPKDRFSAERLKGVDSTLKIQPAKLEDSAVYLCASSLGSGTSSRGEQFFGPGTRLTVL.

This chain uses TRBV19 with TRBJ1-4, with 8 bases lining up with TRBD1. Germline trimming cut 3 bases from V and 4 bases from J; bases unmatched to any gene: 4. CDR3 length: 15 residues. CDR1 is LNHDA and CDR2 is SQIVND in the germline V gene (reference sequence). CDR3 loop: CASSIGGQGNEKLFF. The CDR3 DNA reads as TGTGCCAGTAGTATCGGTGGACAGGGTAATGAAAAACTGTTTTTT.

V is TRBV6-1 and J is TRBJ1-5, with D possibly matching TRBD1 (5 bases). This CDR3 spans 13 amino acids. Per the germline V gene, CDR1 is MNHNS and CDR2 is SASEGT. Trimming shortened V by 5 bases and J by 7 bases, and 12 bases separated the two germline ends. CDR3 amino acids: CASSWGPNQPQHF. CDR3 coding DNA: TGTGCCAGCAGTTGGGGCCCGAACCAGCCCCAGCATTTT.

The chain couples TRBV7-8 to TRBJ2-1; D tentatively fits TRBD1 or TRBD2 (5 bases each). Germline CDR1 is SGHVS and CDR2 is FQNEAQ. The length of the CDR3 is 17 residues. Trimming removed 1 base at V and 6 bases at J, with 19 bases between. The CDR3 protein is CASSLDGSGGYGNEQFF. The DNA for the CDR3 is TGTGCCAGCAGCTTAGACGGAAGTGGGGGTTATGGCAATGAGCAGTTCTTC.

The J gene is TRBJ2-2, the V gene TRBV9; the match to TRBD1 covers 12 bases. The junction had 5 bases not matched to a gene; V was cut back by 0 bases and J by 5 bases. The CDR3 runs 17 residues. CDR1 is SGDLS, CDR2 YYNGEE, per germline. The CDR3 DNA follows: TGTGCCAGCAGCGTAGTGGGACAGGGGGCCGGGACCGGGGAGCTGTTTTTT. Translation: CASSVVGQGAGTGELFF.

This chain uses TRBV9 with TRBJ1-6; 8 bases line up with TRBD1. Looked up from germline, CDR1 is SGDLS and CDR2 is YYNGEE. The CDR3 sequence is 14 residues long. The trim removed 3 bases at V and 7 bases at J, leaving 3 bases unmatched. The CDR3 DNA follows: TGTGCCAGCAGCGCCGACAGGGGCAATTCACCCCTCCACTTT. Translation: CASSADRGNSPLHF.

This chain connects TRBV19 to TRBJ1-3; a possible D gene is TRBD1 (5 bases). This CDR3 has 18 residues. The germline gives CDR1 LNHDA, CDR2 SQIVND (reference sequence). The germline V and J ends were trimmed by 5 bases and 0 bases, with 20 bases remaining between them. The CDR3, as DNA: TGTGCCAGTAGTCTCAATAGGGGTTTCGGGAGCTCTGGAAACACCATATATTTT. Its protein product is CASSLNRGFGSSGNTIYF.

CDR3 sequence reads: CASSTNLAPGGYTF. The CDR3 nucleotides are TGTGCCAGCAGTACCAACCTAGCCCCCGGTGGCTACACCTTC. V gene TRBV6-6 combines with J gene TRBJ1-2; D gene unclear. This CDR3 has 14 residues. Trimming cost V 5 bases and J 7 bases, with 17 bases left between them. CDR1 MNHNY and CDR2 SVGAGI come from the germline V gene (reference sequence).

J is TRBJ1-1 and V is TRBV28; 10 bases are a match to TRBD1. J gave up 4 bases and V 8 bases, and 4 bases lay outside the gene matches. The CDR3 is 13 amino acids. CDR1 MDHEN and CDR2 SYDVKM come from the germline V gene. In nucleotides, the CDR3 is TGTGCCAGCGGTCGGACAGGGGGCACTGAAGCTTTCTTT. Its translation: CASGRTGGTEAFF.

The genes are TRBV5-8 and TRBJ2-3, with D possibly being TRBD1 or TRBD2 (6 bases each). Between the trimmed V and J ends, which lost 3 bases and 1 base, there was a span of 18 bases. This CDR3 contains 17 residues. CDR1 and CDR2 (germline): SGHTS, YDEGEE. CDR3 sequence reads: CASSYAIARGGTDTQYF. CDR3 DNA sequence: TGTGCCAGCAGCTATGCTATAGCGAGGGGGGGCACAGATACGCAGTATTTT.

J is TRBJ2-1 and V is TRBV7-3; D may correspond to TRBD1 or TRBD2 (6 bases each). V gave up 3 bases and J gave up 2 bases, with 8 bases separating them. CDR1 and CDR2 (germline): SGHTA, FQGTGA. The length of the CDR3 is 14 residues. DNA for the CDR3: TGTGCCAGCAGCTTGGAGGGGGCCTACAATGAGCAGTTCTTC. This gives the protein CASSLEGAYNEQFF.

This chain connects TRBV7-3 to TRBJ2-1, with 7 bases identical to TRBD1. The CDR3 has 15 amino acids. Trimming cost V 4 bases and J 5 bases; bases outside gene matches: 8. Germline assignment: CDR1 SGHTA and CDR2 FQGTGA. The CDR3 spells CASSSAGGIHNEQFF. CDR3 coding DNA: TGTGCCAGCAGCTCTGCAGGGGGTATCCACAATGAGCAGTTCTTC.

The chain joins TRBV4-1 to TRBJ1-2; the D gene is possibly TRBD1 (6 bases). V was clipped by 0 bases and J by 8 bases, with 19 bases between them. Germline V gene data show CDR1 as MGHRA and CDR2 as YSYEKL. This CDR3 has 16 residues. CDR3: CASSQDGRRGAGGYTF. The CDR3 DNA sequence: TGCGCCAGCAGCCAAGATGGCAGGAGGGGGGCCGGAGGCTACACCTTC.

This chain connects TRBV7-9 to TRBJ2-1; TRBD2 agrees at 12 bases. J lost 8 bases, V lost 5 bases, and 10 bases had no gene match. Germline V gives CDR1 SEHNR, CDR2 FQNEAQ (reference sequence). The CDR3 length is 16 residues. Here the CDR3 reads CASSPWTLAGGDEQFF. As DNA, the CDR3 is TGTGCCAGCAGCCCCTGGACTCTAGCGGGGGGGGATGAGCAGTTCTTC.

The CDR3 is CASTGTKQETQYF. Here the CDR3 DNA reads TGTGCCAGCACTGGGACTAAGCAAGAGACCCAGTACTTC. The chain couples TRBV2 to TRBJ2-5; TRBD2 aligns across 7 bases. The J segment lost 2 bases and the V segment lost 7 bases, leaving 4 bases of the junction unmatched. Germline lookup yields CDR1 SNHLY and CDR2 FYNNEI. The CDR3 covers 13 residues. The full variable domain, completed using reference TRBV2 and TRBJ2-5, is EPEVTQTPSHQVTQMGQEVILRCVPISNHLYFYWYRQILGQKVEFLVSFYNNEISEKSEIFDDQFSVERPDGSNFTLKIRSTKLEDSAMYFCASTGTKQETQYFGPGTRLLVL.

The rearrangement uses TRBV7-3 and TRBJ2-2, with D unclear. The CDR3 is 16 residues long. Germline CDR1 is SGHTA and CDR2 is FQGTGA. Trimming cost V 4 bases and J 1 base, with 13 bases left between them. The CDR3 spells CASSSSPSGNTGELFF. CDR3 nucleotides: TGTGCCAGCAGCTCAAGCCCGTCAGGGAACACCGGGGAGCTGTTTTTT.

The V gene is TRBV30, the J gene TRBJ2-1; TRBD2 aligns across 10 bases. Germline values: CDR1 GTSNPN, CDR2 SVGIG (reference sequence). Losses at the gene ends were 2 bases for V and 0 bases for J; bases not matched to a gene: 4. The CDR3 sequence is 16 residues long. This CDR3 reads CAWSRSSGSSYNEQFF. The CDR3 DNA sequence: TGTGCCTGGAGTCGGTCTAGCGGGAGCTCCTACAATGAGCAGTTCTTC.

The V call is TRBV11-3, the J call TRBJ1-4, with 9 bases that match TRBD1. Germline-derived CDR1 and CDR2 are SGHNT and YENEEA. V lost 5 bases, J lost 8 bases, and 12 bases stayed unmatched. The CDR3 covers 16 residues. The CDR3 protein is CASSPSPGTGREKLFF. The CDR3 DNA is TGTGCCAGCAGCCCCTCCCCCGGGACAGGGCGGGAAAAACTGTTTTTT.

The chain employs TRBV4-3 and TRBJ1-2; perhaps TRBD1 as D (6 bases). This CDR3 has 15 residues. V was cut by 3 bases and J by 0 bases, with 11 bases left in between. Germline V gene lookup returns CDR1 LGHNA and CDR2 YSLEER. The CDR3: CASSHLTGTNYGYTF. The CDR3 bases are TGCGCCAGCAGCCACTTGACAGGAACTAACTATGGCTACACCTTC.

The chain couples TRBV11-2 to TRBJ1-2, with D perhaps TRBD1 (5 bases). CDR1 and CDR2 from the germline V gene are SGHAT and FQNNGV. The germline V and J ends were trimmed by 5 bases and 6 bases, with 13 bases remaining between them. The CDR3 covers 13 residues. This chain's CDR3 is CASSTPGGDGYTF. The CDR3 DNA follows: TGTGCCAGCAGCACCCCCGGGGGGGATGGCTACACCTTC.